The source of this T cell receptor (beta chain) is a study of blood T cells in healthy people across ages. For the study at large: Through template switching, about one barcoded beta molecule was captured per two T cells, as measured in model experiments.

A J-beta primer mix and a sample-barcoded 5' primer were used in a second PCR of about 7 to 12 cycles. TCRdb recomputed calls from the 5' RACE reads with MiXCR, one row per CDR3 protein. Of about 970,000 distinct CDR3 sequences listed, 51% were seen once; the top ten hold about a fifth. CDR3 length equals 16 residues. Germline V gene data show CDR1 as LGHDT and CDR2 as YNNKEL (reference sequence). Trimming cost V 5 bases and J 2 bases; bases outside gene matches: 10. The study's findings and limits: Long-lived donors exceeded aged donors in naive CD4+ cells and diversity.

This clonotype was detected only once. What it recognizes is unknown. V and J are TRBV3-1 and TRBJ2-5; 8 bases are shared with TRBD2. Source material: blood. This clonotype originated in an older woman in good health. CDR3 coding DNA: TGTGCCAGCAGCAAGACTAGCGATTTGTGGCAAGAGACCCAGTACTTC. It codes for CASSKTSDLWQETQYF.